This T cell receptor beta chain was found in a study of blood T cell repertoires in COVID-19. The table came from immunoSEQ multiplex PCR; TCRdb's copy has only in-frame clones and leaves some out. Found here are some 170,000 clones, around 85% of them singletons; the top ten hold 6.2%. The CDR3 totals 13 residues. V shed 4 bases and J shed 3 bases, with 9 bases lying between them. CDR1 and CDR2 (germline): MNHEY, SVGEGT. In terms of age and location, participants ranged from roughly 18 to 95 years and lived in roughly 22 US areas. The chain is built from TRBV6-2 or TRBV6-3 and TRBJ1-2; possible D gene TRBD1, 6 bases. The source is a man aged 35 to 55 who had recovered from COVID-19. The sequenced sample was PBMCs or T cells enriched from blood (not recorded which). The CDR3 spells CASSSTGYYGYTF. The CDR3 nucleotides read TGTGCCAGCAGTTCGACAGGATACTATGGCTACACCTTC.